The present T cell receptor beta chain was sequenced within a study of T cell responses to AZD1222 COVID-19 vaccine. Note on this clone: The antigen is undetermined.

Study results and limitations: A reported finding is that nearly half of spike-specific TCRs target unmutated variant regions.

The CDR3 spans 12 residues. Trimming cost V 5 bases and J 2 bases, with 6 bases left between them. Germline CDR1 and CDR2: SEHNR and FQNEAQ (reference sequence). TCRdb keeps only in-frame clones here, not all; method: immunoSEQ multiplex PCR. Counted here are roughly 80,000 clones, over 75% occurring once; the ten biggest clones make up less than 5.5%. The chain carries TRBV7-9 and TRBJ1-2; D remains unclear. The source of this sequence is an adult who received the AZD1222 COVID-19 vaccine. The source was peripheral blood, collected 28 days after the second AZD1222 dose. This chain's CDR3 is CASSDTNYGYTF. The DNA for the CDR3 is TGTGCCAGCAGCGACACAAACTATGGCTACACCTTC.